This T cell receptor beta chain was retrieved from a study of blood T cell repertoires in COVID-19. Study-wide background: The samples span acute and convalescent COVID-19 from the United States, Italy and Spain. T cells, B-cell-depleted T cells, or PBMCs supplied cDNA or gDNA.

Authors' methods: How many nucleated cells were present was estimated from reference gene primer amplification. Data came from immunoSEQ multiplex PCR; TCRdb stores just in-frame clones and leaves some out. D and trimming were read from the DNA, whereas the V and J calls and clone size are those reported in that table. Of 150,000 to 200,000 clones in the sample, roughly 90% were seen once. Germline CDR1 is SGHVS and CDR2 is FQNEAQ. This CDR3 is built from 15 residues. With 1 base clipped from V and 6 bases from J, the junction kept 6 bases outside the gene matches. This clonotype was obtained from a man between 60 and 70 years old with acute or convalescent COVID-19. The rearrangement links TRBV7-8 to TRBJ1-5; 7 bases match TRBD1. The material sequenced was peripheral blood. In DNA form, the CDR3 reads TGTGCCAGCAGCTTAGAATACAGGGGAAGTCAGCCCCAGCATTTT. Residues: CASSLEYRGSQPQHF.